These 25 T cell receptor beta chains came from one sample sequenced in a study of shared clonotypes between healthy human individuals. TCRdb keeps only in-frame clones here, not all; method: immunoSEQ multiplex PCR. Of around 600,000 clones listed, more than 95% are singletons. The specimen sequenced was naive CD4+ T cells sorted from blood. The subset here: CD45RA+ positively selected. The receptor source for this set is a woman younger than 45 in good health.

This clone was detected once. The rearrangement joins TRBV14 to TRBJ2-7, with TRBD2 as a possible D gene (6 bases). Trimming removed 4 bases at V and 2 bases at J, with 9 bases between. CDR1 and CDR2 from the germline V gene are SGHDN and FVKESK. CDR3 size: 13 residues. The CDR3: CASSPGLTYEQYF. CDR3 coding DNA: TGTGCCAGCAGCCCGGGACTCACCTACGAGCAGTACTTC.

This clone was seen a single time. This rearrangement joins TRBV4-1 to TRBJ1-5, with TRBD1 matching 9 bases. Losses at the gene ends were 1 base for V and 4 bases for J; bases not matched to a gene: 11. The CDR3 covers 18 residues. Germline V gene sequence: CDR1 MGHRA, CDR2 YSYEKL. As DNA, the CDR3 is TGCGCCAGCAGCCAAGGATTAACAGGGGGCCATCTTAATCAGCCCCAGCATTTT. This encodes CASSQGLTGGHLNQPQHF.

This clone was observed a single time. The J gene is TRBJ1-1, the V gene TRBV18; possible D gene TRBD1, 5 bases. Germline CDR1 KGHSH, CDR2 LQKENI. The ends were cut back, 3 bases at V and 1 base at J, with 9 bases in the middle. The CDR3 sequence is 14 residues long. For the CDR3, the DNA is TGTGCCAGCTCACCGAGGACACAGAACACTGAAGCTTTCTTT. Protein product: CASSPRTQNTEAFF.

This chain's CDR3 is CASSLSSGEQFF. CDR3 sequence (DNA): TGTGCCAGCAGCCTATCTAGCGGGGAGCAGTTCTTC. The gene calls are TRBV2 and TRBJ2-1, with TRBD2 matching 8 bases. The V segment lost 6 bases and the J segment 10 bases; nucleotides outside the gene matches: 5. CDR1 SNHLY and CDR2 FYNNEI come from the germline V gene. The CDR3 is made up of 12 amino acids.

The DNA of the CDR3 is TGTGCCAGCAGCCCCCTGGGAACAGCTCGGAATCAGCCCCAGCATTTT. It is translated as CASSPLGTARNQPQHF. The chain links TRBV28 to TRBJ1-5; no clear D gene. Germline V lookup: CDR1 MDHEN, CDR2 SYDVKM. The V gene lost 6 bases and the J gene lost 4 bases, with 19 bases spanning the gap. This CDR3 region has 16 residues. The full variable domain, in which reference TRBV28 and TRBJ1-5 provide the parts outside the CDR3, is DVKVTQSSRYLVKRTGEKVFLECVQDMDHENMFWYRQDPGLGLRLIYFSYDVKMKEKGDIPEGYSVSREKKERFSLILESASTNQTSMYLCASSPLGTARNQPQHFGDGTRLSIL.

The chain recombines TRBV5-1 with TRBJ1-2; D remains unclear. Between the trimmed V and J ends, which lost 0 bases and 3 bases, there was a span of 15 bases. The CDR3 runs to 16 residues. The germline gives CDR1 SGHRS, CDR2 YFSETQ. CDR3 coding DNA: TGCGCCAGCAGCTTGGGGGCTGGCCGGATTGACTATGGCTACACCTTC. It codes for CASSLGAGRIDYGYTF.

The rearrangement links TRBV10-3 to TRBJ2-5; D remains ambiguous. Germline-derived CDR1 and CDR2 are ENHRY and SYGVKD. Trimming removed 3 bases from V and 2 bases from J, with 10 bases in between. The CDR3 has 14 residues. The CDR3 DNA is TGTGCCATCAGTGACGCTACCAGTCAAGAGACCCAGTACTTC. Translating it yields CAISDATSQETQYF.

V gene TRBV28 combines with J gene TRBJ2-1; 8 bases line up with TRBD1. CDR1 is MDHEN and CDR2 is SYDVKM in the germline V gene. V lost 1 base, J lost 0 bases, and 5 bases stayed unmatched. The CDR3 has 17 residues. This chain's CDR3 is CASSLSRTGSSYNEQFF. DNA for the CDR3: TGTGCCAGCAGTTTATCCCGGACAGGGAGCTCCTACAATGAGCAGTTCTTC. Full variable domain (rest looked up from reference TRBV28 and TRBJ2-1): DVKVTQSSRYLVKRTGEKVFLECVQDMDHENMFWYRQDPGLGLRLIYFSYDVKMKEKGDIPEGYSVSREKKERFSLILESASTNQTSMYLCASSLSRTGSSYNEQFFGPGTRLTVL.

In DNA, the CDR3 is TGTGCCAGCAAATCAGACAGGGGGCGATACGAGCAGTACTTC. Its protein is CASKSDRGRYEQYF. The chain couples TRBV2 to TRBJ2-7; 10 nucleotides line up with TRBD1. Trimming took 7 bases from V and 4 from J; bases not matched to a gene: 7. Germline V gives CDR1 SNHLY, CDR2 FYNNEI. The CDR3 consists of 14 residues. Variable domain in full (rest from reference TRBV2 and TRBJ2-7): EPEVTQTPSHQVTQMGQEVILRCVPISNHLYFYWYRQILGQKVEFLVSFYNNEISEKSEIFDDQFSVERPDGSNFTLKIRSTKLEDSAMYFCASKSDRGRYEQYFGPGTRLTVT.

The V gene is TRBV18, the J gene TRBJ1-3; 7 nucleotides agree with TRBD1. This CDR3 comprises 18 residues. The germline CDR1 and CDR2 sequences are KGHSH and LQKENI. V was pared by 3 bases and J by 1 base, with 12 bases of the junction left unmatched. The CDR3 nucleotides are TGTGCCAGCTCACCTAAAAATCATGGACAGGAGTCTGGAAACACCATATATTTT. Translation: CASSPKNHGQESGNTIYF.

CDR3 DNA: TGTGCCAGCTCTGGATCCGGGGAGCTGTTTTTT. It specifies CASSGSGELFF. This chain links TRBV18 with TRBJ2-2; the D is unclear. V gave up 6 bases and J gave up 6 bases, with 5 bases separating them. This CDR3 is built from 11 residues. The germline gives CDR1 KGHSH, CDR2 LQKENI.

J is TRBJ2-3 and V is TRBV15; D could derive from TRBD1 or TRBD2 (6 bases each). CDR1 LNHNV and CDR2 YYDKDF come from the germline V gene (reference sequence). Deletions cut 3 bases from V and 5 bases from J, with 9 bases between. The CDR3 consists of 13 residues. The CDR3 DNA follows: TGTGCCACCAGCAGGGAGGGGGAAGATACGCAGTATTTT. It translates to CATSREGEDTQYF.

The V and J genes are TRBV11-2 and TRBJ1-4; D unresolved. Germline CDR1 SGHAT, CDR2 FQNNGV. V lost 1 base and J lost 3, with 15 bases in between. The length of the CDR3 is 17 residues. CDR3 amino acids: CASSLASPRRPNEKLFF. CDR3 DNA sequence: TGTGCCAGCAGCTTAGCAAGCCCACGGCGACCTAATGAAAAACTGTTTTTT.

The V gene is TRBV7-2, the J gene TRBJ1-1; 10 positions agree with TRBD1. Germline loops: CDR1 SGHTA, CDR2 FQGNSA. The length of the CDR3 is 15 residues. Losses at the gene ends were 6 bases for V and 3 bases for J; bases not matched to a gene: 7. The CDR3 protein is CASRQTGTGDTEAFF. CDR3 in DNA: TGTGCCAGCAGACAAACCGGGACAGGGGACACTGAAGCTTTCTTT.

The V and J genes are TRBV2 and TRBJ2-5, with D possibly matching TRBD2 (7 bases). Trimming took off 4 bases at V and 2 bases at J, with 17 bases between the two ends. Germline CDR1 SNHLY, CDR2 FYNNEI. This CDR3 region has 16 residues. DNA for the CDR3: TGTGCCAGCAGTGGAAGAGGGGGGGCCTATCAAGAGACCCAGTACTTC. Amino acid sequence: CASSGRGGAYQETQYF.

This chain links TRBV27 with TRBJ2-2, with D uncertain. V dropped 0 bases and J dropped 7 bases, with 12 bases sitting between them. The CDR3 is 15 residues long. Per germline, CDR1 MNHEY and CDR2 SMNVEV (reference sequence). The CDR3 region is CASSLSRGYDGELFF. The CDR3 DNA is TGTGCCAGCAGTTTATCTCGCGGTTATGACGGGGAGCTGTTTTTT.

The chain is built from TRBV29-1 and TRBJ1-1, with 7 bases fitting TRBD1. Germline V CDR1 and CDR2: SQVTM, ANQGSEA. V shed 4 bases and J 1 base; nucleotides not matched to a gene: 9. This CDR3 is 15 amino acids long. The DNA for the CDR3 is TGCAGCGTTGCCCAGGGGGTTGATCAGAACACTGAAGCTTTCTTT. This sequence encodes CSVAQGVDQNTEAFF.

V and J are TRBV5-1 and TRBJ2-1; 7 bases map to TRBD1. The CDR3 runs to 17 residues. J gave up 0 bases and V 0 bases, and 6 bases lay outside the gene matches. CDR1 SGHRS and CDR2 YFSETQ come from the germline V gene. The CDR3 sequence: CASSLEPGTASYNEQFF. The DNA of the CDR3 is TGCGCCAGCAGCTTGGAGCCCGGGACAGCCTCCTACAATGAGCAGTTCTTC.

With respect to this clone: Distinct nucleotide sequences in the sample also encode this CDR3. This chain uses TRBV6-6 with TRBJ1-2; 10 bases map to TRBD1. Germline V gives CDR1 MNHNY, CDR2 SVGAGI (reference sequence). CDR3 length: 15 amino acids. The V gene end was trimmed by 0 bases and the J gene end by 4 bases; junction bases not matched to a gene: 2. The CDR3 loop is CASSYSRDRGYGYTF. The CDR3 DNA reads TGTGCCAGCAGTTACTCGAGGGACAGGGGCTATGGCTACACCTTC.

V is TRBV29-1 and J is TRBJ1-4, with TRBD1 matching over 8 bases. V was pared by 7 bases and J by 7 bases, with 20 bases of the junction left unmatched. The CDR3 extends over 17 amino acids. Germline V CDR1 and CDR2: SQVTM, ANQGSEA. CDR3 loop: CSAKTGQGQVYSEKLFF. The CDR3 coding sequence is TGCAGCGCTAAGACTGGACAGGGACAAGTATATAGTGAAAAACTGTTTTTT.

On this clone itself: One end of the junction is discordant with germline, which a read error may explain. The V call is TRBV28, the J call TRBJ2-6; D gene uncertain. Germline CDR1 MDHEN, CDR2 SYDVKM. The CDR3 consists of 14 residues. The CDR3 loop reads CASSLNTGPNVLTF. The CDR3 bases are TGTGCCAGCAGTTTAAATACTGGGCCCAACGTCCTGACTTTC.

CDR3 sequence: CASSAWGREGHDTQYF. The DNA for the CDR3 is TGTGCCAGCAGCGCCTGGGGGCGGGAGGGCCACGATACGCAGTATTTT. V is TRBV9 and J is TRBJ2-3; 9 bases are a match to TRBD2. This CDR3 is built from 16 residues. In germline, CDR1 is SGDLS, CDR2 YYNGEE. V trimming: 3 bases; J trimming: 6 bases; junction bases outside the gene matches: 11. Using reference TRBV9 and TRBJ2-3 for the parts outside the CDR3, the full variable domain is DSGVTQTPKHLITATGQRVTLRCSPRSGDLSVYWYQQSLDQGLQFLIQYYNGEERAKGNILERFSAQQFPDLHSELNLSSLELGDSALYFCASSAWGREGHDTQYFGPGTRLTVL.

This chain uses TRBV5-1 with TRBJ2-7; 7 bases align to TRBD1. Per the germline V gene, CDR1 is SGHRS and CDR2 is YFSETQ. The length of the CDR3 is 12 residues. J gave up 4 bases and V 4 bases, and 2 bases lay outside the gene matches. CDR3 sequence (DNA): TGCGCCAGCAGCACGACAGGGTACGAGCAGTACTTC. Translating gives CASSTTGYEQYF.

The chain joins TRBV5-4 to TRBJ1-2, with TRBD1 matching 7 bases. CDR3 length equals 13 residues. J was trimmed by 8 bases and V by 0 bases; bases with no gene match: 4. Germline V gene data show CDR1 as SGHNT and CDR2 as YYREEE (reference sequence). In nucleotides, the CDR3 is TGTGCCAGCAGCTTGGACAGGGGCGGAGGCTACACCTTC. It translates to CASSLDRGGGYTF.

V and J are TRBV6-1 and TRBJ2-1, with D unresolved. V gave up 8 bases and J gave up 10 bases, with 12 bases separating them. The CDR3 sequence is 11 residues long. Germline lookup yields CDR1 MNHNS and CDR2 SASEGT. The CDR3 coding sequence is TGTGCCAGCCAGATGATGGGGGAGCAGTTCTTC. Protein product: CASQMMGEQFF.